One sample yielded the 32 T cell receptor beta chains listed below, sequenced in a study of regulatory T cells in long-lasting Graves disease (dated by TCRdb to about 2021). Library creation used multiplex PCR. Sequencing used an Illumina HiSeq 4000. To build TCR beta libraries, CDR3 regions were amplified by Arm-PCR using iRepertoire HTBI primers. TCRdb trimmed the raw reads at Q25, called clones with MiXCR and kept productive beta chains. When rows share a CDR3 protein, they turn into one entry using the most common DNA and genes. The sample yields roughly 490,000 distinct CDR3 sequences; around a fifth were counted once. The ten largest clones represent about an eighth of the sample. The time point label of this sample denotes: persistent/refractory GD, antithyroid drugs over 5 years with positive TRAb. For both TCR sequencing and RNA sequencing, RNA was extracted from PBMCs in TRIzol. The input for sequencing was peripheral blood mononuclear cells (PBMCs), taken when the disease was refractory, from a patient treated with antithyroid drugs. These TCRs come from a female donor with Graves disease.

The chain is built from TRBV19 and TRBJ2-2; the match to TRBD2 covers 9 bases. Per germline, CDR1 LNHDA and CDR2 SQIVND (reference sequence). This CDR3 region has 14 residues. V lost 3 bases to trimming and J lost 9 bases; unmatched junction nucleotides: 5. CDR3 sequence reads: CASSMLLAGRELFF. The CDR3 nucleotides read TGTGCCAGTAGTATGCTCCTAGCGGGAAGGGAGCTGTTTTTT. Looking up the rest from reference TRBV19 and TRBJ2-2 gives the full variable domain: DGGITQSPKYLFRKEGQNVTLSCEQNLNHDAMYWYRQDPGQGLRLIYYSQIVNDFQKGDIAEGYSVSREKKESFPLTVTSAQKNPTAFYLCASSMLLAGRELFFGEGSRLTVL.

This clonotype has a handful of counts. The chain carries TRBV4-2 and TRBJ2-5; 7 bases line up with TRBD2. There are 14 residues in the CDR3. The V segment lost 2 bases and the J segment 4 bases; nucleotides outside the gene matches: 4. Germline CDR1 is LGHNA and CDR2 is YNFKEQ. The CDR3 protein is CASSQRGEGETQYF. The CDR3 DNA reads TGTGCCAGCAGCCAACGGGGGGAGGGAGAGACCCAGTACTTC.

This clonotype was seen at least ten times. V usage is TRBV14 and J usage is TRBJ2-7; D unresolved. The V end was cut by 1 base, the J end by 3 bases, with 4 bases between. This CDR3 has 12 amino acids. Germline CDR1 reads SGHDN; CDR2 reads FVKESK. CDR3 sequence (DNA): TGTGCCAGCAGCCAAGTGAGCTACGAGCAGTACTTC. Its protein is CASSQVSYEQYF.

This clonotype was counted many times. A read error is possible here, since a much larger clone lies one base away. J is TRBJ2-7 and V is TRBV2, with a possible D match to TRBD1 (6 bases). Germline loops: CDR1 SNHLY, CDR2 FYNNEI. Trimming took off 7 bases at V and 5 bases at J, with 15 bases between the two ends. This CDR3 is built from 13 residues. The CDR3 DNA is TGTGCCAGCAACCCTGGTCAGGGGCACGAGCAGTACTTC. This gives the protein CASNPGQGHEQYF.

This clonotype was seen only a few times. The V gene is TRBV5-1, the J gene TRBJ1-1; D is possibly TRBD1 (5 bases). V dropped 0 bases and J dropped 5 bases, with 11 bases sitting between them. Looked up from germline, CDR1 is SGHRS and CDR2 is YFSETQ. This CDR3 contains 14 residues. In nucleotides, the CDR3 is TGCGCCAGCAGCTTGGACAGGCCGGGGACTGAAGCTTTCTTT. Translated, it gives CASSLDRPGTEAFF.

Ten or more counts support this clonotype. This rearrangement joins TRBV20-1 to TRBJ1-2, with D uncertain. The V gene lost 7 bases and the J gene lost 0 bases, with 12 bases spanning the gap. This CDR3 comprises 13 residues. The germline CDR1 and CDR2 sequences are DFQATT and SNEGSKA (reference sequence). The CDR3 nucleotides read TGCAGTGTAAGGACGGCTGCTAACTATGGCTACACCTTC. Protein product: CSVRTAANYGYTF.

This clonotype was counted between two and nine times. The V and J genes are TRBV2 and TRBJ2-1, with D unclear. Trimming took off 0 bases at V and 5 bases at J, with 5 bases between the two ends. Germline CDR1 SNHLY, CDR2 FYNNEI. The CDR3 length is 13 residues. The DNA of the CDR3 is TGTGCCAGCAGTGAAGCGTGGGACAATGAGCAGTTCTTC. This gives the protein CASSEAWDNEQFF.

This clonotype was detected only a few times. The chain employs TRBV10-3 and TRBJ2-2, with 8 bases lining up with TRBD1. Germline values: CDR1 ENHRY, CDR2 SYGVKD. The V segment lost 5 bases and the J segment 5 bases; nucleotides outside the gene matches: 1. The CDR3 loop spans 13 amino acids. Here the CDR3 DNA reads TGTGCCATCAGTCGACAGGGGACCGGGGAGCTGTTTTTT. The encoded protein is CAISRQGTGELFF.

This chain uses TRBV11-2 with TRBJ2-1; TRBD2 matches 8 bases. Germline CDR1 SGHAT, CDR2 FQNNGV. The V segment lost 5 bases and the J segment 7 bases; nucleotides outside the gene matches: 7. The CDR3 length is 14 residues. The CDR3 protein is CASSADASGNEQFF. DNA for the CDR3: TGTGCCAGCAGCGCAGATGCTAGCGGGAATGAGCAGTTCTTC. The full variable domain, in which reference TRBV11-2 and TRBJ2-1 provide the parts outside the CDR3, is EAGVAQSPRYKIIEKRQSVAFWCNPISGHATLYWYQQILGQGPKLLIQFQNNGVVDDSQLPKDRFSAERLKGVDSTLKIQPAKLEDSAVYLCASSADASGNEQFFGPGTRLTVL.

The V gene is TRBV3-1, the J gene TRBJ1-2; D call uncertain. This CDR3 has 15 residues. The germline V gene has CDR1 LGHDT and CDR2 YNNKEL (reference sequence). V was shortened by 0 bases and J by 7 bases, with 15 bases between the two germline ends. CDR3 in amino acids: CASSQDRILKPGYTF. The CDR3 DNA sequence: TGTGCCAGCAGCCAAGATCGAATACTGAAGCCTGGCTACACCTTC.

At least ten counts were recorded for this clonotype. The V gene is TRBV28, the J gene TRBJ1-2; the match to TRBD1 covers 8 bases. V lost 2 bases to trimming and J lost 7 bases; unmatched junction nucleotides: 15. Germline assignment: CDR1 MDHEN and CDR2 SYDVKM. The CDR3 sequence is 17 residues long. The CDR3 protein is CASSLGRGGQVLGGYTF. DNA of the CDR3: TGTGCCAGCAGTTTAGGTCGCGGGGGACAGGTTTTAGGTGGCTACACCTTC.

Only a few counts were recorded for this clonotype. This chain links TRBV6-2 or TRBV6-3 with TRBJ2-2; D possibly corresponds to TRBD1 (5 bases). From germline, CDR1 is MNHEY and CDR2 SVGEGT. The length of the CDR3 is 15 residues. V lost 4 bases and J lost 3, with 12 bases in between. The CDR3: CASSSRVRDTGELFF. In DNA form, the CDR3 reads TGTGCCAGCAGTTCCAGGGTTCGGGACACCGGGGAGCTGTTTTTT.

This clonotype was seen many times. The J gene is TRBJ2-7, the V gene TRBV11-2, with D possibly TRBD1 on 6 matching bases. Trimming removed 3 bases from V and 4 bases from J, with 10 bases in between. Germline V lookup: CDR1 SGHAT, CDR2 FQNNGV. The CDR3 covers 13 residues. CDR3 protein: CASSFPQGYEQYF. CDR3 nucleotides: TGTGCCAGCAGCTTCCCACAGGGTTACGAGCAGTACTTC.

Only a few counts were recorded for this clonotype. This rearrangement joins TRBV29-1 to TRBJ2-1; maybe TRBD2 (6 bases). The CDR3 is made up of 15 amino acids. Germline V CDR1 and CDR2: SQVTM, ANQGSEA. Trimming removed 0 bases from V and 5 bases from J, with 14 bases in between. The chain's CDR3 is CSVEEVRGSNNEQFF. In DNA form, the CDR3 reads TGCAGCGTTGAAGAAGTACGGGGGAGCAACAATGAGCAGTTCTTC.

The chain recombines TRBV7-6 with TRBJ2-7; possible D gene TRBD1, 5 bases. V lost 5 bases and J 3 bases, leaving 11 bases between the germline ends. Germline assignment: CDR1 SGHVS and CDR2 FNYEAQ. The CDR3 spans 13 residues. For the CDR3, the DNA is TGTGCCAGCAGCGTTGTTCAGGGCTACGAGCAGTACTTC. Translation: CASSVVQGYEQYF. Complete variable domain (other parts from reference TRBV7-6 and TRBJ2-7): GAGVSQSPRYKVTKRGQDVALRCDPISGHVSLYWYRQALGQGPEFLTYFNYEAQQDKSGLPNDRFSAERPEGSISTLTIQRTEQRDSAMYRCASSVVQGYEQYFGPGTRLTVT.

This clonotype was detected many times. The chain couples TRBV28 to TRBJ1-2; D remains ambiguous. The V gene lost 3 bases and the J gene lost 8 bases, with 13 bases spanning the gap. The CDR3 loop spans 13 amino acids. Germline assignment: CDR1 MDHEN and CDR2 SYDVKM. Written as DNA, the CDR3 is TGTGCCAGCAGTTTGTACAACCTCCGGGGCTACACCTTC. It is translated as CASSLYNLRGYTF.

This clonotype came up many times. The chain combines TRBV6-1 with TRBJ2-7, with 9 bases that match TRBD2. This CDR3 is built from 16 residues. Trimming removed 7 bases from V and 4 bases from J; junction bases left unmatched: 14. CDR1 and CDR2 from the germline V gene are MNHNS and SASEGT. Here the CDR3 reads CASTTSGPRGRYEQYF. CDR3 coding DNA: TGTGCCAGCACCACTAGCGGGCCACGGGGTCGATACGAGCAGTACTTC.

The V call is TRBV20-1, the J call TRBJ2-5; 8 bases map to TRBD2. The CDR3 has 13 amino acids. CDR1 is DFQATT and CDR2 is SNEGSKA in the germline V gene (reference sequence). V was clipped by 6 bases and J by 5 bases; unmatched bases: 8. CDR3: CSAKNGGAETQYF. The CDR3 bases are TGCAGTGCAAAGAACGGGGGGGCGGAGACCCAGTACTTC.

This clonotype was picked up many times. This rearrangement joins TRBV2 to TRBJ1-2; possibly TRBD1 for D (6 bases). The CDR3 consists of 16 residues. Germline values: CDR1 SNHLY, CDR2 FYNNEI. The V and J ends lost 6 bases and 2 bases respectively, with 19 bases between them. The CDR3 reads CASSKGGLPINYGYTF. The CDR3 bases are TGTGCCAGCAGCAAGGGGGGACTGCCCATCAACTATGGCTACACCTTC.

V and J are TRBV24-1 and TRBJ1-6; D is possibly TRBD1 (5 bases). The V gene's germline CDR1 is KGHDR and CDR2 SFDVKD. The V end was cut by 6 bases, the J end by 7 bases, with 9 bases between. CDR3 length equals 13 residues. CDR3 loop: CATSTAGNSPLHF. The CDR3 nucleotides are TGTGCCACCAGTACGGCAGGGAATTCACCCCTCCACTTT.

This clonotype was seen more than once but under ten times. The V and J genes are TRBV10-3 and TRBJ2-5; TRBD1 agrees at 9 bases. Unmatched junction bases numbered 10, after V lost 4 bases and J lost 4 bases. The CDR3 has 16 residues. CDR1 is ENHRY and CDR2 is SYGVKD in the germline V gene. In DNA form, the CDR3 reads TGTGCCATCAGTGGCCCTGGACAGGGGAACGGAGAGACCCAGTACTTC. It yields the protein CAISGPGQGNGETQYF.

This clonotype was picked up a small number of times. The rearrangement links TRBV15 to TRBJ2-7, with D possibly called TRBD1 or TRBD2 (5 bases each). The CDR3 spans 13 residues. Between the trimmed V and J ends, which lost 5 bases and 13 bases, there was a span of 21 bases. CDR1 and CDR2 from the germline V gene are LNHNV and YYDKDF (reference sequence). The CDR3 spells CATSSLKGSQQYF. The CDR3, as DNA: TGTGCCACCAGCTCCCTAAAGGGGAGTCAACAATACTTC. The whole variable domain, filled in from reference TRBV15 and TRBJ2-7, reads DAMVIQNPRYQVTQFGKPVTLSCSQTLNHNVMYWYQQKSSQAPKLLFHYYDKDFNNEADTPDNFQSRRPNTSFCFLDIRSPGLGDTAMYLCATSSLKGSQQYFGPGTRLTVT.

A few counts support this clonotype. The chain has TRBV28 and TRBJ2-2; D gene ambiguous. The CDR3 runs 14 residues. V lost 1 base, J lost 0 bases, and 3 bases lay in between. Germline V gives CDR1 MDHEN, CDR2 SYDVKM. In DNA, the CDR3 is TGTGCCAGCAGTTTATACGCGAACACCGGGGAGCTGTTTTTT. Residues: CASSLYANTGELFF.

This clonotype was observed at least ten times. V usage is TRBV12-3 or TRBV12-4 and J usage is TRBJ2-1, with 12 positions matching TRBD1. This CDR3 contains 13 residues. V lost 8 bases to trimming and J lost 8 bases; unmatched junction nucleotides: 4. The CDR3 spells CASGDRGQHEQFF. The CDR3 DNA sequence: TGTGCCAGCGGGGACAGGGGGCAGCATGAGCAGTTCTTC.

This chain connects TRBV5-1 to TRBJ2-5; D is uncertain. With 2 bases removed from V and 4 bases from J, the gap between germline ends came to 9 bases. CDR1 is SGHRS and CDR2 is YFSETQ in the germline V gene. CDR3 length equals 13 residues. CDR3 nucleotide sequence: TGCGCCAGCAGCTTTGGACCAGGAGAGACCCAGTACTTC. This gives the protein CASSFGPGETQYF.

The chain employs TRBV5-1 and TRBJ2-7, with D unresolved. This CDR3 spans 15 amino acids. The germline V and J ends were trimmed by 0 bases and 0 bases, with 10 bases remaining between them. CDR1 is SGHRS, CDR2 YFSETQ, per germline. The CDR3 spells CASSLATGSSYEQYF. As DNA, the CDR3 is TGCGCCAGCAGCTTGGCGACGGGTAGCTCCTACGAGCAGTACTTC.

The genes are TRBV29-1 and TRBJ2-4; D is uncertain. This CDR3 is 12 amino acids long. The V gene's germline CDR1 is SQVTM and CDR2 ANQGSEA. V was clipped by 4 bases and J by 0 bases, with 4 bases between them. Here the CDR3 reads CSVVAAKNIQYF. The CDR3 DNA sequence: TGCAGCGTTGTAGCAGCCAAAAACATTCAGTACTTC.

About this clonotype itself: A far larger clone is just one base off, so this is likely a read error. The gene calls are TRBV27 and TRBJ2-7; D call uncertain. Trimming took 8 bases from V and 2 from J, leaving 1 base between them. This CDR3 contains 9 residues. CDR1 is MNHEY and CDR2 is SMNVEV in the germline V gene (reference sequence). The CDR3 DNA follows: TGTGCCAGCGCCTACGAGCAGTACTTC. This encodes CASAYEQYF.

This clonotype was found a few times. V and J are TRBV30 and TRBJ1-5; no firm D call. The CDR3 consists of 15 residues. The germline V gene has CDR1 GTSNPN and CDR2 SVGIG (reference sequence). Trimming took 0 bases from V and 0 from J, leaving 9 bases between them. The CDR3 DNA sequence: TGTGCCTGGAGTGTTGGTGATTATAGCAATCAGCCCCAGCATTTT. It encodes CAWSVGDYSNQPQHF.

This clonotype showed up just a few times. The chain carries TRBV27 and TRBJ2-3; 9 positions agree with TRBD2. The trim removed 5 bases at V and 9 bases at J, leaving 9 bases unmatched. This CDR3 has 14 amino acids. In germline, CDR1 is MNHEY, CDR2 SMNVEV (reference sequence). The CDR3, as DNA: TGTGCCAGCAGTCTCCCCCTAGCGGGATCAACGCAGTATTTT. Protein: CASSLPLAGSTQYF.

This clonotype was detected only a few times. The gene calls are TRBV19 and TRBJ1-2; TRBD1 might be the D (5 bases). Per the germline V gene, CDR1 is LNHDA and CDR2 is SQIVND (reference sequence). The ends were cut back, 7 bases at V and 2 bases at J, with 20 bases in the middle. The CDR3 has 16 residues. CDR3 sequence: CASTPGTVNLNYGYTF. CDR3 DNA: TGTGCCAGTACCCCGGGGACCGTCAACTTAAACTATGGCTACACCTTC.

This clonotype occurred a few times. This chain links TRBV4-1 with TRBJ1-2, with D uncertain. Per the germline V gene, CDR1 is MGHRA and CDR2 is YSYEKL. Trimming removed 0 bases at V and 3 bases at J, with 11 bases between. The CDR3 is 15 residues long. The CDR3 region is CASSQETKGHYGYTF. The CDR3 DNA sequence: TGCGCCAGCAGCCAAGAAACGAAAGGTCACTATGGCTACACCTTC.